What follows are 28 T cell receptor beta chains derived from one specimen sequenced in a study of shared clonotypes between healthy human individuals. Generated by immunoSEQ multiplex PCR, the TCRdb table keeps only in-frame clones and is missing some. The sample holds 400,000 to 500,000 clones; 79% are singletons and the top ten take roughly 12%. What was sequenced was PBMCs. The receptor set was obtained from a middle-aged woman in good health. Some clones in this sample may be carry-over from other donors' samples.

V and J are TRBV11-2 and TRBJ1-2, with D possibly being TRBD1 (5 bases). The CDR3 length is 13 residues. CDR1 and CDR2 (germline): SGHAT, FQNNGV. V lost 5 bases, J lost 5 bases, and 12 bases lay in between. CDR3 residues: CASSPTDYYGYTF. The CDR3 nucleotides read TGTGCCAGCAGCCCGACAGATTATTATGGCTACACCTTC. Together with reference TRBV11-2 and TRBJ1-2, the CDR3 gives the full variable domain: EAGVAQSPRYKIIEKRQSVAFWCNPISGHATLYWYQQILGQGPKLLIQFQNNGVVDDSQLPKDRFSAERLKGVDSTLKIQPAKLEDSAVYLCASSPTDYYGYTFGSGTRLTVV.

The V call is TRBV28, the J call TRBJ1-6, with D hard to call. Germline CDR1 MDHEN, CDR2 SYDVKM. V was cut by 5 bases and J by 9 bases, with 14 bases left in between. The CDR3 runs 14 residues. In nucleotides, the CDR3 is TGTGCCAGCAGTAAAACGGACTTGTCTTCACCCCTCCACTTT. This translates into CASSKTDLSSPLHF.

A remark on this clone: Within the sample, other DNA sequences also encode this same CDR3. The chain couples TRBV7-2 to TRBJ2-7; no definite D call. Trimming took off 4 bases at V and 2 bases at J, with 3 bases between the two ends. Germline V CDR1 and CDR2: SGHTA, FQGNSA. The CDR3 sequence is 11 residues long. The CDR3 protein is CASSSAYEQYF. CDR3 in DNA: TGTGCCAGCAGCTCGGCCTACGAGCAGTACTTC.

In its sample, this clone was seen once. Within the sample, other DNA sequences also encode this same CDR3. This rearrangement joins TRBV18 to TRBJ2-7, with no clear D. Germline-derived CDR1 and CDR2 are KGHSH and LQKENI. Trimming took 1 base from V and 3 from J, leaving 4 bases between them. This CDR3 is 12 amino acids long. The DNA for the CDR3 is TGTGCCAGCTCACCACGTGGCTACGAGCAGTACTTC. As protein: CASSPRGYEQYF. Complete variable domain (other parts from reference TRBV18 and TRBJ2-7): NAGVMQNPRHLVRRRGQEARLRCSPMKGHSHVYWYRQLPEEGLKFMVYLQKENIIDESGMPKERFSAEFPKEGPSILRIQQVVRGDSAAYFCASSPRGYEQYFGPGTRLTVT.

The chain recombines TRBV5-1 with TRBJ2-5; no clear D gene. Between the trimmed V and J ends, which lost 0 bases and 4 bases, there was a span of 7 bases. This CDR3 contains 13 residues. Germline V gene lookup returns CDR1 SGHRS and CDR2 YFSETQ. The CDR3 DNA reads TGCGCCAGCAGCTTGGGGCATAGAGAGACCCAGTACTTC. This encodes CASSLGHRETQYF.

The chain uses TRBV10-3 and TRBJ2-3; 10 bases agree with TRBD1. The CDR3 is made up of 14 amino acids. V dropped 6 bases and J dropped 3; count of bases not matched to a gene: 3. Per the germline V gene, CDR1 is ENHRY and CDR2 is SYGVKD. CDR3 amino acids: CAISRDRGTDTQYF. The CDR3 DNA reads as TGTGCCATCAGCCGGGACAGGGGTACAGATACGCAGTATTTT.

The chain is built from TRBV10-3 and TRBJ1-1; D is uncertain. CDR3 length: 13 residues. Per the germline V gene, CDR1 is ENHRY and CDR2 is SYGVKD. V gave up 3 bases and J gave up 4 bases, with 9 bases separating them. CDR3 coding DNA: TGTGCCATCAGTGACGGGCAGTTCACTGAAGCTTTCTTT. It codes for CAISDGQFTEAFF.

The rearrangement links TRBV28 to TRBJ1-4; D is unclear. Germline CDR1 reads MDHEN; CDR2 reads SYDVKM. Deletions cut 5 bases from V and 7 bases from J, with 14 bases between. CDR3 length equals 14 residues. CDR3 in amino acids: CASSPGPWGEKLFF. In DNA, the CDR3 is TGTGCCAGCAGTCCCGGACCCTGGGGTGAAAAACTGTTTTTT.

The genes are TRBV7-2 and TRBJ2-7; the D gene is possibly TRBD2 (5 bases). Trimming shortened V by 0 bases and J by 4 bases, and 13 bases separated the two germline ends. Germline assignment: CDR1 SGHTA and CDR2 FQGNSA. The CDR3 has 15 amino acids. The CDR3 region is CASSLAGSGPYEQYF. The DNA for the CDR3 is TGTGCCAGCAGCTTAGCGGGGAGCGGTCCTTACGAGCAGTACTTC.

The rearrangement links TRBV10-1 to TRBJ2-3; possibly TRBD2 for D (6 bases). Trimming pared 0 bases from V and 6 bases from J, leaving 16 bases between. Germline assignment: CDR1 WNHNN and CDR2 SYGVQD (reference sequence). CDR3 length: 16 amino acids. The DNA of the CDR3 is TGCGCCAGCAGTGAGTCTAGCGGCGGGTTTTCTGATACGCAGTATTTT. This translates into CASSESSGGFSDTQYF.

This clone turned up a few times. The chain combines TRBV29-1 with TRBJ2-1; 10 bases agree with TRBD2. Germline loops: CDR1 SQVTM, CDR2 ANQGSEA. V lost 6 bases to trimming and J lost 8 bases; unmatched junction nucleotides: 4. The CDR3 runs 12 residues. CDR3 sequence (DNA): TGCAGCGTCCCCGGACTAGCGGATGAGCAGTTCTTC. Residues: CSVPGLADEQFF.

V usage is TRBV7-9 and J usage is TRBJ2-7, with TRBD1 identical over 9 bases. Germline V gene lookup returns CDR1 SEHNR and CDR2 FQNEAQ (reference sequence). CDR3 length equals 16 residues. With V trimmed by 5 bases and J by 5 bases, 13 bases remained unmatched. The CDR3 loop is CASSRTGAIRVHEQYF. The DNA of the CDR3 is TGTGCCAGCAGCCGGACAGGGGCCATCCGTGTCCACGAGCAGTACTTC.

The chain couples TRBV19 to TRBJ1-3, with 8 bases aligning to TRBD1. J was trimmed by 3 bases and V by 4 bases; bases with no gene match: 5. This CDR3 spans 15 amino acids. Germline-derived CDR1 and CDR2 are LNHDA and SQIVND (reference sequence). The CDR3 DNA reads as TGTGCCAGTAGTACGGAGACAGGGGTTGGAAACACCATATATTTT. This translates into CASSTETGVGNTIYF.

Regarding this clone: The identical CDR3 is also encoded by other nucleotide sequences in the sample. This chain joins TRBV4-3 and TRBJ2-5; TRBD1 might be the D (6 bases). Germline CDR1 is LGHNA and CDR2 is YSLEER. Trimming shortened V by 3 bases and J by 0 bases, and 11 bases separated the two germline ends. This CDR3 has 15 amino acids. The DNA for the CDR3 is TGCGCCAGCAGCCAGAGTCAGGGGTACCAAGAGACCCAGTACTTC. This sequence encodes CASSQSQGYQETQYF.

CDR3 DNA: TGCAGCGTAGCCGGGACAGGGGCCCAAGAGACCCAGTACTTC. Amino acid sequence: CSVAGTGAQETQYF. The rearrangement joins TRBV29-1 to TRBJ2-5, with 10 positions matching TRBD1. The CDR3 length is 14 residues. Germline assignment: CDR1 SQVTM and CDR2 ANQGSEA. V lost 6 bases, J lost 1 base, and 5 bases stayed unmatched. Using reference TRBV29-1 and TRBJ2-5 for the parts outside the CDR3, the full variable domain is SAVISQKPSRDICQRGTSLTIQCQVDSQVTMMFWYRQQPGQSLTLIATANQGSEATYESGFVIDKFPISRPNLTFSTLTVSNMSPEDSSIYLCSVAGTGAQETQYFGPGTRLLVL.

The chain couples TRBV19 to TRBJ1-1; D gene ambiguous. Germline loops: CDR1 LNHDA, CDR2 SQIVND (reference sequence). The CDR3 totals 16 residues. The ends were cut back, 1 base at V and 4 bases at J, with 16 bases in the middle. CDR3 sequence reads: CASSIVAVHLGTEAFF. CDR3 nucleotides: TGTGCCAGTAGTATAGTAGCGGTCCACTTGGGCACTGAAGCTTTCTTT.

The chain combines TRBV30 with TRBJ2-7; D is unresolved. V lost 2 bases and J lost 5, with 10 bases in between. There are 12 residues in the CDR3. Germline CDR1 reads GTSNPN; CDR2 reads SVGIG (reference sequence). The CDR3 is CAWSLGSHEQYF. CDR3 DNA sequence: TGTGCCTGGAGTCTCGGGTCCCACGAGCAGTACTTC.

The rearrangement joins TRBV7-8 to TRBJ2-3; D possibly corresponds to TRBD2 (5 bases). Germline V lookup: CDR1 SGHVS, CDR2 FQNEAQ. CDR3 length: 14 residues. Trimming left V 1 base short and J 4 bases short, with 9 bases between. CDR3 nucleotides: TGTGCCAGCAGCTTAGGAGTAGCGCCAGATACGCAGTATTTT. It specifies CASSLGVAPDTQYF.

The genes are TRBV6-4 and TRBJ2-1, with 11 bases identical to TRBD2. This CDR3 has 15 amino acids. Germline-derived CDR1 and CDR2 are MRHNA and SNTAGT. Germline trimming cut 4 bases from V and 3 bases from J; bases unmatched to any gene: 2. The CDR3 spells CASSATSGDYNEQFF. The CDR3 nucleotides are TGTGCCAGCAGTGCGACTAGCGGGGACTACAATGAGCAGTTCTTC.

The chain combines TRBV7-6 with TRBJ1-5; D gene unclear. Deletions cut 5 bases from V and 6 bases from J, with 14 bases between. Germline V gene lookup returns CDR1 SGHVS and CDR2 FNYEAQ. The CDR3 totals 14 residues. CDR3 coding DNA: TGTGCCAGCAGCCGAGTCTCGCGCGGTCAGCCCCAGCATTTT. Its protein is CASSRVSRGQPQHF.

The rearrangement uses TRBV5-1 and TRBJ2-2, with 8 bases identical to TRBD2. Germline values: CDR1 SGHRS, CDR2 YFSETQ. There are 16 residues in the CDR3. V lost 4 bases and J lost 0; bases outside the gene matches: 5. The CDR3 DNA is TGCGCCAGCAGCGAGCGGGAGCGCTCGAACACCGGGGAGCTGTTTTTT. This codes for CASSERERSNTGELFF.

V is TRBV21-1 and J is TRBJ1-1. TRBV21-1 represents a pseudogene. CDR3 length: 14 residues. In nucleotides, the CDR3 is TGTGCCAGCAGCAAAGTTCTGGAGAACACTGAAGCTTTCTTT. Encoded protein: CASSKVLENTEAFF.

The gene calls are TRBV12-2 and TRBJ1-4; the DNA was not used to check the table's D call, TRBD1. TRBV12-2 is shown as a pseudogene. This CDR3 contains 23 residues. The CDR3 coding sequence is TGTGCAAGTCGCTTAGAAAGACGGACAGGGGCCTTCCCTGTCCCCGCAACTAATGAAAAACTGTTTTTT. Its protein is CASRLERRTGAFPVPATNEKLFF.

The rearrangement uses TRBV28 and TRBJ2-7, with TRBD2 identical over 11 bases. Per the germline V gene, CDR1 is MDHEN and CDR2 is SYDVKM. The CDR3 is 15 amino acids. V shed 5 bases, J shed 2 bases, and the junction held 5 bases outside the gene matches. In nucleotides, the CDR3 is TGTGCCAGCAGTGTCCTAGCGGGAGGTACCTACGAGCAGTACTTC. This gives the protein CASSVLAGGTYEQYF.

This clone has more than one count but fewer than ten. The chain links TRBV27 to TRBJ1-1; no clear D. The V gene lost 3 bases and the J gene lost 1 base, with 6 bases spanning the gap. Germline CDR1 is MNHEY and CDR2 is SMNVEV (reference sequence). The CDR3 loop spans 13 amino acids. CDR3 residues: CASSFAGNTEAFF. The CDR3 region has the DNA TGTGCCAGCAGTTTTGCCGGGAACACTGAAGCTTTCTTT.

J is TRBJ2-1 and V is TRBV6-1; TRBD2 aligns across 8 bases. CDR3 length: 15 amino acids. V dropped 0 bases and J dropped 4; count of bases not matched to a gene: 2. In germline, CDR1 is MNHNS, CDR2 SASEGT. CDR3 amino acids: CASSEATSAYNEQFF. The CDR3 DNA is TGTGCCAGCAGTGAAGCGACTAGCGCTTACAATGAGCAGTTCTTC.

This clone was counted a single time. This chain links TRBV28 with TRBJ2-3; the match to TRBD1 covers 7 bases. Trimming cost V 5 bases and J 13 bases; bases outside gene matches: 9. The CDR3 is made up of 12 amino acids. Germline CDR1 is MDHEN and CDR2 is SYDVKM. CDR3 coding DNA: TGTGCCAGCAGTGCCCCACAGGGGATAAAGTATTTT. This translates into CASSAPQGIKYF.

This clone was counted between two and nine times. V and J are TRBV5-1 and TRBJ1-1; TRBD1 matches at 7 bases. The germline V gene encodes CDR1 SGHRS and CDR2 YFSETQ. V trimming: 4 bases; J trimming: 1 base; junction bases outside the gene matches: 4. The CDR3 contains 14 residues. The CDR3 nucleotides are TGCGCCAGCAGCACAGGGGATGCGAACACTGAAGCTTTCTTT. Encoded protein: CASSTGDANTEAFF.